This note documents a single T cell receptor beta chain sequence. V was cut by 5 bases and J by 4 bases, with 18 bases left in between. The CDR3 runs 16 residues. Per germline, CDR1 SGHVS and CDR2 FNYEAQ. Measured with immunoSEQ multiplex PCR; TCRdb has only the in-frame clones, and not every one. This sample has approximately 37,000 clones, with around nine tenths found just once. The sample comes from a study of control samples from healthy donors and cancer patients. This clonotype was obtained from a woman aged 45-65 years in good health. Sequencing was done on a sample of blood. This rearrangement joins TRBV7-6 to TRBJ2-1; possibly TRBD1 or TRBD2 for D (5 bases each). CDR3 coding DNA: TGTGCCAGCAGCCCCGGGACGGCCGGTGGGTACAATGAGCAGTTCTTC. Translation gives CASSPGTAGGYNEQFF.